The 3 T cell receptor beta chains listed next were all sequenced from one sample in a study of T cell repertoires and HLA-DP antigens (dated by TCRdb to 2016 to 2019). The receptor library was made with the immunoSEQ multiplex PCR assay. TCRdb limited this immuneACCESS table to in-frame rearrangements with V and J called. A share of clones is missing; checked studies link under half to unresolved V genes, and the rest is unexplained. The sample table lists around 110,000 clones, approximately 92% of them with a count of one. The top ten clonotypes cover less than 0.35% of the sample. These TCRs' antigens remain unknown. The sequencing sample was made of CD4+ T cells from PBMCs. The receptors were sampled from a woman between 18 and 29 years old in good health and CMV-seronegative.

The gene calls are TRBV2 and TRBJ2-3; D is uncertain. Per germline, CDR1 SNHLY and CDR2 FYNNEI. Trimming stripped 7 bases from V and 0 bases from J, with 17 bases between. The CDR3 has 16 residues. CDR3 in amino acids: CASMYIGWGSTDTQYF. The CDR3 nucleotides are TGTGCCAGCATGTACATCGGGTGGGGAAGCACAGATACGCAGTATTTT.

V is TRBV7-9 and J is TRBJ2-7; TRBD1 is a possible D gene (6 bases). The V gene's germline CDR1 is SEHNR and CDR2 FQNEAQ (reference sequence). The CDR3 is 17 amino acids. V was clipped by 4 bases and J by 5 bases, with 24 bases between them. The CDR3 is CASSSPLIDRLRNEQYV. In DNA, the CDR3 is TGTGCCAGCAGCTCCCCCCTAATTGACAGGTTACGTAACGAGCAGTACGTC.

The V and J genes are TRBV10-3 and TRBJ2-1, with a weak D call TRBD1 (6 bases). Germline V lookup: CDR1 ENHRY, CDR2 SYGVKD. The CDR3 runs 12 residues. V was cut by 6 bases and J by 6 bases, with 9 bases left in between. CDR3 nucleotides: TGTGCCATCAGGGGGGCCCTCAATGAGCAGTTCTTC. Translation: CAIRGALNEQFF.